One sample yielded the 17 T cell receptor beta chains listed below, sequenced in a study of T cells in Graves' hyperthyroidism and ophthalmopathy. RNA transcripts gave rise to amplified TCR beta CDR3 regions. A set of HTBI primers served as the primers for a first-round RT-PCR of the TCR CDR3. TCRdb analysed the multiplex PCR reads with MiXCR anew, one entry per CDR3 protein. The sample has a few hundred thousand distinct CDR3 sequences, less than 25% seen once. Sequencing was performed on blood. The receptor source for this set is a woman aged 65 to 85 with Graves' ophthalmopathy.

This clonotype was counted between two and nine times. The chain has TRBV3-1 and TRBJ2-7; 12 bases line up with TRBD2. The CDR3 covers 17 residues. Germline values: CDR1 LGHDT, CDR2 YNNKEL (reference sequence). Trimming took 4 bases from V and 2 from J; bases not matched to a gene: 9. The CDR3 nucleotides are TGTGCCAGCAGCCCAATCCCGACTAGCGGGGGCGCCTACGAGCAGTACTTC. This encodes CASSPIPTSGGAYEQYF.

This clonotype was seen at least ten times. This chain connects TRBV7-2 to TRBJ2-3; D remains unclear. CDR3 length: 16 residues. V was clipped by 0 bases and J by 0 bases, with 10 bases between them. The V gene's germline CDR1 is SGHTA and CDR2 FQGNSA. The CDR3 sequence: CASSLAIAQSTDTQYF. As DNA, the CDR3 is TGTGCCAGCAGCTTAGCGATCGCCCAGAGCACAGATACGCAGTATTTT.

The chain couples TRBV3-1 to TRBJ2-2; 7 bases are shared with TRBD2. The V and J ends lost 3 bases and 4 bases, in that order; junction bases with no gene match: 8. CDR1 and CDR2 from the germline V gene are LGHDT and YNNKEL (reference sequence). The CDR3 is made up of 16 amino acids. CDR3 in DNA: TGTGCCAGCAGCCATGGAGGCGGGAGAAGCACCGGGGAGCTGTTTTTT. Its protein product is CASSHGGGRSTGELFF.

The rearrangement joins TRBV7-6 to TRBJ2-3; tentative D call: TRBD2 (5 bases). Germline V gene sequence: CDR1 SGHVS, CDR2 FNYEAQ. Trimming shortened V by 6 bases and J by 5 bases, and 18 bases separated the two germline ends. The CDR3 loop spans 15 amino acids. CDR3: CASSHKAVALDTQYF. The CDR3 bases are TGTGCCAGCAGTCACAAGGCAGTAGCGTTAGATACGCAGTATTTT.

This clonotype has more than one count but fewer than ten. This sequence joins TRBV4-2 and TRBJ1-1; D may be TRBD1 (5 bases). Germline CDR1 reads LGHNA; CDR2 reads YNFKEQ. The V end lost 0 bases, the J end lost 5 bases, and 13 bases lay between the germline ends. This CDR3 contains 15 residues. DNA of the CDR3: TGTGCCAGCAGCCAAGACCGGGGCCCGAGGACTGAAGCTTTCTTT. Its protein product is CASSQDRGPRTEAFF.

Comment on this clonotype: A much larger clone lies one base from this, so it may be a read error. This chain uses TRBV12-3 or TRBV12-4 with TRBJ2-2; D gene unclear. There are 16 residues in the CDR3. The CDR3 nucleotides read TGTGCCAGCGGTTTATTGTCCAGAGCGAACACCGGGGAGCTGTTTTTT. Its translation is CASGLLSRANTGELFF.

There are a few counts of this clonotype. This chain links TRBV5-1 with TRBJ2-7, with 8 bases fitting TRBD1. Germline CDR1 is SGHRS and CDR2 is YFSETQ. The CDR3 is 14 amino acids. J was trimmed by 6 bases and V by 3 bases; bases with no gene match: 8. In DNA, the CDR3 is TGCGCCAGCAGCTGGGGGTCAGGGGGCCTCGAGCAGTACTTC. Translation gives CASSWGSGGLEQYF. Looking up the rest from reference TRBV5-1 and TRBJ2-7 gives the full variable domain: KAGVTQTPRYLIKTRGQQVTLSCSPISGHRSVSWYQQTPGQGLQFLFEYFSETQRNKGNFPGRFSGRQFSNSRSEMNVSTLELGDSALYLCASSWGSGGLEQYFGPGTRLTVT.

DNA of the CDR3: TGTGCCAGCTCACCAATCGGTCAGTCTGGAAACACCATATATTTT. Translation gives CASSPIGQSGNTIYF. This chain connects TRBV18 to TRBJ1-3; unclear D gene. The germline V and J ends were trimmed by 2 bases and 1 base, with 9 bases remaining between them. From germline, CDR1 is KGHSH and CDR2 LQKENI. CDR3 length: 15 amino acids.

This chain connects TRBV7-9 to TRBJ1-2; 10 nucleotides align to TRBD1. Per germline, CDR1 SEHNR and CDR2 FQNEAQ (reference sequence). Trimming cost V 5 bases and J 0 bases; bases outside gene matches: 3. The CDR3 length is 15 residues. The CDR3 DNA follows: TGTGCCAGCAGCGGGACAGGGGATTCTAACTATGGCTACACCTTC. This codes for CASSGTGDSNYGYTF. The complete variable domain, with remaining parts taken from reference TRBV7-9 and TRBJ1-2, reads DTGVSQNPRHKITKRGQNVTFRCDPISEHNRLYWYRQTLGQGPEFLTYFQNEAQLEKSRLLSDRFSAERPKGSFSTLEIQRTEQGDSAMYLCASSGTGDSNYGYTFGSGTRLTVV.

The CDR3 here is CASSPTGTTIGQPQHF. CDR3 nucleotide sequence: TGTGCCAGCAGCCCTACCGGGACCACCATCGGTCAGCCCCAGCATTTT. This rearrangement joins TRBV3-1 to TRBJ1-5; D possibly corresponds to TRBD1 (5 bases). CDR3 length: 16 residues. CDR1 is LGHDT and CDR2 is YNNKEL in the germline V gene (reference sequence). V lost 4 bases and J 6 bases, leaving 19 bases between the germline ends.

Concerning this clonotype: A single base separates this from a much larger clone, so it may be a read error. V usage is TRBV28 and J usage is TRBJ1-2, with D unresolved. V lost 8 bases and J lost 8, with 30 bases in between. This CDR3 region has 17 residues. Germline assignment: CDR1 MDHEN and CDR2 SYDVKM. CDR3: CASRTLAGLTPPKGYTF. DNA of the CDR3: TGTGCCAGCCGCACATTGGCGGGGTTGACCCCCCCCAAGGGCTACACCTTC.

V is TRBV20-1 and J is TRBJ1-2; maybe TRBD1 (5 bases). Looked up from germline, CDR1 is DFQATT and CDR2 is SNEGSKA (reference sequence). Trimming cost V 6 bases and J 4 bases, with 18 bases left between them. The CDR3 loop spans 14 amino acids. In DNA form, the CDR3 reads TGCAGTGCCACGACCCCGCGGGGGGGCTATGGCTACACCTTC. It encodes CSATTPRGGYGYTF.

The chain joins TRBV20-1 to TRBJ2-1; TRBD2 matches 15 bases. CDR1 and CDR2 from the germline V gene are DFQATT and SNEGSKA (reference sequence). Losses at the gene ends were 5 bases for V and 7 bases for J; bases not matched to a gene: 6. This CDR3 has 15 amino acids. The CDR3 here is CSAGTSGRSSNEQFF. The CDR3 nucleotides read TGCAGTGCTGGGACTAGCGGGAGGTCCTCTAATGAGCAGTTCTTC.

J is TRBJ1-1 and V is TRBV6-5, with TRBD1 identical over 8 bases. The CDR3 loop spans 14 amino acids. Per the germline V gene, CDR1 is MNHEY and CDR2 is SVGAGI. After removal of 2 bases from V and 4 bases from J, the junction contained 3 bases not matched to a gene. CDR3: CASSYRGTGTEAFF. CDR3 bases: TGTGCCAGCAGTTACAGGGGGACAGGCACTGAAGCTTTCTTT.

The table lists this clonotype with many counts. The V and J genes are TRBV28 and TRBJ2-7; 8 bases align to TRBD1. With V trimmed by 5 bases and J by 5 bases, 8 bases remained unmatched. The V gene's germline CDR1 is MDHEN and CDR2 SYDVKM. This CDR3 is 14 amino acids long. Here the CDR3 reads CASSQTGDVDEQYF. CDR3 in DNA: TGTGCCAGCAGTCAGACAGGGGATGTAGACGAGCAGTACTTC.

The chain links TRBV6-2 or TRBV6-3 to TRBJ2-1; D is uncertain. CDR3 length: 14 amino acids. Germline V lookup: CDR1 MNHEY, CDR2 SVGEGT. V was pared by 3 bases and J by 2 bases, with 8 bases between. The CDR3 loop is CASSYTMPYNEQFF. The CDR3 region has the DNA TGTGCCAGCAGTTATACTATGCCCTACAATGAGCAGTTCTTC.

The chain combines TRBV6-4 with TRBJ2-1; 7 bases line up with TRBD2. The ends lost 4 bases at V and 11 bases at J; junction bases unmatched: 11. CDR3 length: 14 residues. Per the germline V gene, CDR1 is MRHNA and CDR2 is SNTAGT. This CDR3 is CASSVAGTTIQQFF. CDR3 sequence (DNA): TGTGCCAGCAGTGTCGCCGGGACTACAATTCAGCAGTTCTTC.